The 3 T cell receptor beta chains given below trace back to one sample, sequenced in a study of shared clonotypes between healthy human individuals. This table comes from immunoSEQ multiplex PCR, and its TCRdb copy is limited to in-frame clones, with some not included. The sample consists of around 200,000 clones, over 50% of them appearing once. Sequenced input: memory CD4+ T cells sorted from blood. Regarding subset: CD45RA-negative fraction. These receptors all stem from a young man in good health.

The chain carries TRBV18 and TRBJ2-1; TRBD2 agrees at 7 bases. The CDR3 extends over 16 amino acids. The germline V gene encodes CDR1 KGHSH and CDR2 LQKENI. V gave up 3 bases and J gave up 9 bases; unmatched junction bases: 14. In DNA, the CDR3 is TGTGCCAGCTCACCTCAAGCGGGAAGGAAGGAGGGTGAGCAGTTCTTC. Its protein is CASSPQAGRKEGEQFF.

This sequence joins TRBV25-1 and TRBJ2-7; 7 bases line up with TRBD2. CDR1 and CDR2 from the germline V gene are MGHDK and SYGVNS. V lost 7 bases, J lost 4 bases, and 13 bases stayed unmatched. The CDR3 is 15 amino acids. The CDR3 reads CASTPPGGSAYEQYF. In nucleotides, the CDR3 is TGTGCCAGCACACCCCCCGGCGGGAGTGCGTACGAGCAGTACTTC.

This chain links TRBV2 with TRBJ2-6; D uncertain. Per germline, CDR1 SNHLY and CDR2 FYNNEI. Between the trimmed V and J ends, which lost 5 bases and 2 bases, there was a span of 13 bases. This CDR3 region has 16 residues. For the CDR3, the DNA is TGTGCCAGCAGTTCAACATGGACGGCTGGGGCCAACGTCCTGACTTTC. Its translation: CASSSTWTAGANVLTF.